This TCR beta chain was obtained from a study of blood T cells in healthy people across ages. Through a sample-barcoded 5' primer and a J-beta primer mix, a second PCR was run for roughly 6 to 11 cycles. Each CDR3 protein is one row after TCRdb ran MiXCR on the 5' RACE reads. This table holds 1.5 million to 2 million distinct CDR3 sequences, more than 35% found once. The V end lost 4 bases, the J end lost 5 bases, and 15 bases lay between the germline ends. This CDR3 has 15 amino acids. In germline, CDR1 is SGHAT, CDR2 FQNNGV. The TCR originated in a human donor in good health. What was sequenced was blood. This sequence joins TRBV11-2 and TRBJ2-4, with a weak D call TRBD2 (7 bases). The CDR3 DNA sequence: TGTGCCAGCAGCTCCAGGGAGGGGGGCGAAAACATTCAGTACTTC. It encodes CASSSREGGENIQYF.